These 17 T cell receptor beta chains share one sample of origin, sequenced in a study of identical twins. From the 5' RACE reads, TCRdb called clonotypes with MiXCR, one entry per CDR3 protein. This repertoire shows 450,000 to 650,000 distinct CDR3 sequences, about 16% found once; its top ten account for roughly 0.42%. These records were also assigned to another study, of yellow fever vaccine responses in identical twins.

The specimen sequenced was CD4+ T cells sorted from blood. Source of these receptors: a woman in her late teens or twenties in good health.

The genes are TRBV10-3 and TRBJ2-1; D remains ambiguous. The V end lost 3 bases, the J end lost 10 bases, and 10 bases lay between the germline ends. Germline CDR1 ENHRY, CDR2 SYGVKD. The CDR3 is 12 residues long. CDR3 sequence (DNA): TGTGCCATCAGTGATAATCGGTTAGAGCAGTTCTTC. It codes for CAISDNRLEQFF.

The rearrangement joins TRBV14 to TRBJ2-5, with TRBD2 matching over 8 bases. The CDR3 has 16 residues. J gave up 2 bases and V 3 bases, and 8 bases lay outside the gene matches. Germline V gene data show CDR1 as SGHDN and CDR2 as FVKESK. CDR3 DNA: TGTGCCAGCAGCCATTTGTACTCTAGCGGGCAAGAGACCCAGTACTTC. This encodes CASSHLYSSGQETQYF.

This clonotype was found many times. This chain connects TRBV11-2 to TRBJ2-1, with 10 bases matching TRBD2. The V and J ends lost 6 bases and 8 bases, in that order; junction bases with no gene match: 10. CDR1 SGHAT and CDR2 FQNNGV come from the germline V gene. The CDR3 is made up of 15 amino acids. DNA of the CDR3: TGTGCCAGCAGGCCGAGCGGGGGGGCATTACATGAGCAGTTCTTC. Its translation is CASRPSGGALHEQFF.

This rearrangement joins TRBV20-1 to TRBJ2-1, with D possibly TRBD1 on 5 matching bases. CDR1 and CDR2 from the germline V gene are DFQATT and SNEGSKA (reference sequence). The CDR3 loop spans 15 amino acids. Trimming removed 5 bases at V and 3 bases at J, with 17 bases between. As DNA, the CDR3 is TGCAGTGCTCACCCGGCCGGCAGGGTCTACAATGAGCAGTTCTTC. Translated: CSAHPAGRVYNEQFF.

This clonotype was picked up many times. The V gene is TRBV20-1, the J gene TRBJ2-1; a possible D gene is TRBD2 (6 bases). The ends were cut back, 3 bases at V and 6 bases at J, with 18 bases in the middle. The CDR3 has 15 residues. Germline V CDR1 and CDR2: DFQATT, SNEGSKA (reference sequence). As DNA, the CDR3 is TGCAGTGCTAGGGTGGGCCTAGCGACCTCCAATGAGCAGTTCTTC. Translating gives CSARVGLATSNEQFF.

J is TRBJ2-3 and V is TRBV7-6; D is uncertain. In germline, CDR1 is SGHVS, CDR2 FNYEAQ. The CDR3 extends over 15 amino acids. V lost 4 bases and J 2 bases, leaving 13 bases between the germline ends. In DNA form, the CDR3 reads TGTGCCAGCAGCTCCGCCTCAGGCTACACAGATACGCAGTATTTT. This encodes CASSSASGYTDTQYF.

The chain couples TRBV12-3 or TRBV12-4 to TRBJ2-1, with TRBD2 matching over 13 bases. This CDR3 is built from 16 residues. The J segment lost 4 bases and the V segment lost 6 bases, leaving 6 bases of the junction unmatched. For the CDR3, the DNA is TGTGCCAGCAGCCGCGGACTAGCGGGGGTATACAATGAGCAGTTCTTC. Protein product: CASSRGLAGVYNEQFF.

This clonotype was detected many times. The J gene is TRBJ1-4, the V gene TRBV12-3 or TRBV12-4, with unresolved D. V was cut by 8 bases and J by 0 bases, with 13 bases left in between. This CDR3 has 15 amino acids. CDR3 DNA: TGTGCCAGCGCCCGTCGTGGCCCAACTAATGAAAAACTGTTTTTT. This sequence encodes CASARRGPTNEKLFF.

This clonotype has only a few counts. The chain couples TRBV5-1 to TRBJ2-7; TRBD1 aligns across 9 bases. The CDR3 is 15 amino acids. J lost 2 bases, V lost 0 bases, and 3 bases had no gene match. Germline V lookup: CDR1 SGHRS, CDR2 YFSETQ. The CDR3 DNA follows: TGCGCCAGCAGCTTGGGGGGGACAGGGCCCTACGAGCAGTACTTC. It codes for CASSLGGTGPYEQYF.

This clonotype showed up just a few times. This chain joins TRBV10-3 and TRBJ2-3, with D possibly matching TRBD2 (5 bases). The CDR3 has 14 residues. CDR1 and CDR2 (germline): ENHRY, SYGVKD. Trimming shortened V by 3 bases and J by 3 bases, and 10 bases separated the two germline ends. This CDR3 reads CAISDPRATDTQYF. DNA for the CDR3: TGTGCCATCAGTGACCCGCGGGCGACAGATACGCAGTATTTT.

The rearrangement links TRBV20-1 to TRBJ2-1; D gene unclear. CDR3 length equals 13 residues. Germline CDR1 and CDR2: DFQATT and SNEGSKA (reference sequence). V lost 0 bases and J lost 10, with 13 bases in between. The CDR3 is CSARDPLQMEQFF. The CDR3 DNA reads TGCAGTGCTAGAGATCCACTTCAGATGGAGCAGTTCTTC.

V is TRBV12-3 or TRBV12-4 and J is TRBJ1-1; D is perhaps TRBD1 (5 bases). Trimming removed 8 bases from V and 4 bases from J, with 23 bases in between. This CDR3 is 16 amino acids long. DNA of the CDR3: TGTGCCAGCCCCGCCCGGGGGACCAAAGGGAGCACTGAAGCTTTCTTT. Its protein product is CASPARGTKGSTEAFF.

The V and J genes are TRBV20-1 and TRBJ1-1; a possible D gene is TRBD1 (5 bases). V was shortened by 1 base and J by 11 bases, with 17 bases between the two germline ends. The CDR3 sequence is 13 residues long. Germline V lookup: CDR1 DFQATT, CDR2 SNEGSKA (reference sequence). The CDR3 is CSARARSRDQAFF. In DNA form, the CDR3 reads TGCAGTGCTAGAGCTCGGTCCAGGGATCAGGCTTTCTTT.

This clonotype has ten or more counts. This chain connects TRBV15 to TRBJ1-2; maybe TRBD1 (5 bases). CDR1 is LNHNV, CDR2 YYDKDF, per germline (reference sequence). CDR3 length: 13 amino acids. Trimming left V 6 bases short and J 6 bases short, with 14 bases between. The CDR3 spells CATRMRGINGYTF. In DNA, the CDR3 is TGTGCCACCAGGATGAGGGGAATAAATGGCTACACCTTC.

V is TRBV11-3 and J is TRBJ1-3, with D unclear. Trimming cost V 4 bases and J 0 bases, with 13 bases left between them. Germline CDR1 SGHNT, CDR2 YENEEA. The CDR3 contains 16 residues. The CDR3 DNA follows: TGTGCCAGCAGCTCCGGGCGGGCTCTCTCTGGAAACACCATATATTTT. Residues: CASSSGRALSGNTIYF.

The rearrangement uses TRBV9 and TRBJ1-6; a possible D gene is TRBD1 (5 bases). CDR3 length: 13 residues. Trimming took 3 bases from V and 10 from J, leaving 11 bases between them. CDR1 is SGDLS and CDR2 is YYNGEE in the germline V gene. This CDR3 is CASSAVGGSPLHF. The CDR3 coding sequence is TGTGCCAGCAGCGCGGTCGGGGGATCACCCCTCCACTTT.

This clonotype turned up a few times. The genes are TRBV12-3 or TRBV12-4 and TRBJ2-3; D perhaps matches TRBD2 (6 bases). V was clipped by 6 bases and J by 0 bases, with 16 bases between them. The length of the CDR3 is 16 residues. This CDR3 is CASSSGVGGSTDTQYF. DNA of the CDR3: TGTGCCAGCAGCTCGGGGGTGGGCGGGAGCACAGATACGCAGTATTTT.